This T cell receptor beta chain appears in the sequencing data of a study of response to subunit inactivated influenza vaccine. Regarding the study as a whole: The authors put forward the suggestion that each seasonal influenza vaccination may bring in only a limited number of new T cells.

In regard to this clonotype: Antigen: not known.

Trimming pared 4 bases from V and 9 bases from J, leaving 13 bases between. Germline values: CDR1 SQVTM, CDR2 ANQGSEA. The CDR3 loop spans 12 amino acids. TCRdb passed the RT-PCR reads through MiXCR, listing each CDR3 protein once. This table has fewer than 250,000 distinct CDR3 sequences, roughly an eighth appearing once. The sequence was collected from a man in his fifties or sixties who received an inactivated influenza vaccine. The rearrangement uses TRBV29-1 and TRBJ1-3; D gene uncertain. The starting material was CD8+ T cells sorted from PBMCs, obtained around 5 days after vaccination. The CDR3, as DNA: TGCAGCGTTGTAGTCCCGGAGGGCACCATATATTTT. Its protein is CSVVVPEGTIYF.